This T cell receptor beta chain came from a study of beta chain features in type 1 diabetes. Findings and caveats of the study: Among patients with Type 1 diabetes, TCRB CDR3s were moderately but significantly shorter in every one of the four CD4+ subsets. VDJ junctions in type 1 diabetes patients carried more deletions and fewer insertions.

This clone was seen more than once but under ten times. Its antigen is unknown. V was pared by 7 bases and J by 3 bases, with 16 bases between. The CDR3 runs to 14 residues. Germline V gives CDR1 SGDLS, CDR2 YYNGEE. Since all of the isolated RNA was reverse transcribed, expressed TCRB transcripts were what got sequenced. Method: immunoSEQ multiplex PCR; TCRdb's copy keeps in-frame clones and lacks some. The table lists about 700,000 clones, around 15% of them singletons. The sequencing sample was made of naive CD4+ T cells from blood. The source is a man aged 18 to 30 with type 1 diabetes. The chain employs TRBV9 and TRBJ1-2, with D possibly TRBD1 on 5 matching bases. The CDR3 sequence is CASCPGSGDYGYTF. CDR3 nucleotides: TGTGCCAGCTGCCCAGGGTCCGGGGACTATGGCTACACCTTC. The variable domain in full, completed from reference TRBV9 and TRBJ1-2, reads DSGVTQTPKHLITATGQRVTLRCSPRSGDLSVYWYQQSLDQGLQFLIQYYNGEERAKGNILERFSAQQFPDLHSELNLSSLELGDSALYFCASCPGSGDYGYTFGSGTRLTVV.